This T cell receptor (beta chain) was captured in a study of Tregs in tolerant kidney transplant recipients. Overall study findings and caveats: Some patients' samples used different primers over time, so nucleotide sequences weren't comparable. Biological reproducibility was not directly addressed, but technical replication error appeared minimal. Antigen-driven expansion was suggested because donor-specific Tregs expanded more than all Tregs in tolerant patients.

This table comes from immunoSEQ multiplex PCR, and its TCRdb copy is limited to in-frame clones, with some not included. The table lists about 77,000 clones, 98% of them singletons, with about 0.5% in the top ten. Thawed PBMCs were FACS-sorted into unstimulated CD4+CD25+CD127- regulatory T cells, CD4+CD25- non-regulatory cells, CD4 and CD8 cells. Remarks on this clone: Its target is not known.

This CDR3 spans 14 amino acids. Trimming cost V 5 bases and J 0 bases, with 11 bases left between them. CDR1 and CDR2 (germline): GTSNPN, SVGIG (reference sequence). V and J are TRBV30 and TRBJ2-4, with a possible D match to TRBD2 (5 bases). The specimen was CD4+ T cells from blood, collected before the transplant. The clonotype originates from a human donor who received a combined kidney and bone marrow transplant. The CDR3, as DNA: TGTGCCTGGCGGGAATCTCCAGCCAAAAACATTCAGTACTTC. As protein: CAWRESPAKNIQYF.